The clone carrying this T cell receptor beta chain was seen repeatedly, ten times or more. The sample originates from a study of human T cells and chemical hapten exposure. Overall study context: Diagnoses of alopecia areata, totalis or universalis occurred in mostly female patients.

One entry per CDR3 protein results from TCRdb running MiXCR on the RACE reads. The profile shows some 80,000 distinct CDR3 sequences, roughly 12% of them singletons. CDR3 length equals 13 residues. Trimming pared 3 bases from V and 1 base from J, leaving 4 bases between. The germline V gene encodes CDR1 SGHDN and CDR2 FVKESK. This sample's time point: patch test 2, 6 weeks after DPC sensitization. Treatment defined: therapeutic diphenylcyclopropenone sensitization with weekly scalp DPC. Source: whole blood, taken in connection with sensitization to the hapten diphenylcyclopropenone (DPC). The receptor's source is a young man with alopecia areata. Some clones in this sample may be carry-over from other donors' samples. This chain joins TRBV14 and TRBJ2-4; D unclear. The CDR3 region is CASSQGAKNIQYF. The CDR3 bases are TGTGCCAGCAGCCAGGGGGCCAAAAACATTCAGTACTTC.